The 28 T cell receptor beta chains listed next were all sequenced from one sample in a study of CD8 T cells in ankylosing spondylitis. Each CDR3 protein gets one entry after TCRdb re-called the 5' RACE reads with MiXCR. The sample consists of around 250,000 distinct CDR3 sequences, about 10% of them appearing once. The sequenced material came from blood, either unsorted or a sorted T cell fraction (not recorded which). Source of these receptors: a male donor with ankylosing spondylitis or in good health (not recorded which).

This clonotype showed up many times. The CDR3 spells CAISTSGGNPNTGELFF. The CDR3, as DNA: TGTGCCATCAGCACTAGCGGGGGGAACCCGAACACCGGGGAGCTGTTTTTT. V is TRBV10-3 and J is TRBJ2-2; 12 bases are a match to TRBD2. The length of the CDR3 is 17 residues. CDR1 is ENHRY and CDR2 is SYGVKD in the germline V gene. Trimming cost V 6 bases and J 0 bases; bases outside gene matches: 5.

This clonotype was picked up many times. The rearrangement joins TRBV20-1 to TRBJ2-7; D is undetermined. CDR1 and CDR2 from the germline V gene are DFQATT and SNEGSKA (reference sequence). V was cut by 3 bases and J by 0 bases, with 15 bases left in between. This CDR3 region has 15 residues. This CDR3 reads CSASVAGPSSYEQYF. For the CDR3, the DNA is TGCAGTGCTAGTGTAGCCGGGCCAAGCTCCTACGAGCAGTACTTC.

V usage is TRBV28 and J usage is TRBJ2-7; 9 bases line up with TRBD1. Unmatched junction bases numbered 6, after V lost 5 bases and J lost 1 base. This CDR3 region has 15 residues. CDR1 is MDHEN and CDR2 is SYDVKM in the germline V gene. The CDR3 loop reads CASSLPGTGSYEQYF. DNA for the CDR3: TGTGCCAGCAGTCTTCCCGGGACAGGGTCCTACGAGCAGTACTTC. The complete variable domain, with remaining parts taken from reference TRBV28 and TRBJ2-7, reads DVKVTQSSRYLVKRTGEKVFLECVQDMDHENMFWYRQDPGLGLRLIYFSYDVKMKEKGDIPEGYSVSREKKERFSLILESASTNQTSMYLCASSLPGTGSYEQYFGPGTRLTVT.

This clonotype was recorded a few times. The chain recombines TRBV5-6 with TRBJ2-1; the D call may be TRBD1 or TRBD2 (5 bases each). This CDR3 is 15 amino acids long. V gave up 4 bases and J gave up 0 bases, with 11 bases separating them. Germline CDR1 and CDR2: SGHDT and YYEEEE. Written as DNA, the CDR3 is TGTGCCAGCAGCCGACAGCGGTTCTCCTACAATGAGCAGTTCTTC. This sequence encodes CASSRQRFSYNEQFF.

This clonotype showed up just a few times. The gene calls are TRBV5-4 and TRBJ2-1, with 8 positions matching TRBD1. This CDR3 contains 17 residues. Trimming removed 0 bases from V and 4 bases from J; junction bases left unmatched: 9. Germline V CDR1 and CDR2: SGHNT, YYREEE (reference sequence). CDR3 sequence reads: CASSLGARGLRYNEQFF. The CDR3 DNA reads as TGTGCCAGCAGCTTGGGGGCCAGGGGGCTACGTTACAATGAGCAGTTCTTC.

This clonotype was observed many times. V and J are TRBV5-6 and TRBJ2-7; D gene ambiguous. Germline V CDR1 and CDR2: SGHDT, YYEEEE. V gave up 3 bases and J gave up 5 bases, with 9 bases separating them. The CDR3 covers 12 residues. CDR3 sequence (DNA): TGTGCCAGCAGCTGGAGCAGCAACGAGCAGTACTTC. Amino acid sequence: CASSWSSNEQYF. Full variable domain (missing parts from reference TRBV5-6 and TRBJ2-7): DAGVTQSPTHLIKTRGQQVTLRCSPKSGHDTVSWYQQALGQGPQFIFQYYEEEERQRGNFPDRFSGHQFPNYSSELNVNALLLGDSALYLCASSWSSNEQYFGPGTRLTVT.

This clonotype occurred many times. V usage is TRBV5-1 and J usage is TRBJ1-5; a possible D gene is TRBD1 (5 bases). V lost 4 bases, J lost 2 bases, and 16 bases lay in between. There are 16 residues in the CDR3. Germline V lookup: CDR1 SGHRS, CDR2 YFSETQ. The CDR3 region has the DNA TGCGCCAGCAGCCCGGGACTGCCAAGGCGCAATCAGCCCCAGCATTTT. Protein sequence: CASSPGLPRRNQPQHF.

This clonotype occurred many times. The V call is TRBV20-1, the J call TRBJ1-1; TRBD1 might be the D (6 bases). This CDR3 region has 14 residues. Germline V lookup: CDR1 DFQATT, CDR2 SNEGSKA (reference sequence). V dropped 3 bases and J dropped 1 base, with 12 bases sitting between them. CDR3 in amino acids: CSASQGLWNTEAFF. Written as DNA, the CDR3 is TGCAGTGCTAGCCAGGGGTTGTGGAACACTGAAGCTTTCTTT.

V usage is TRBV7-2 and J usage is TRBJ2-1, with TRBD2 as a possible D gene (6 bases). Germline V gene lookup returns CDR1 SGHTA and CDR2 FQGNSA. The CDR3 extends over 15 amino acids. V shed 5 bases and J shed 5 bases, with 16 bases lying between them. The CDR3 is CASSPFAAGNNEQFF. DNA of the CDR3: TGTGCCAGCAGCCCCTTTGCTGCGGGAAACAATGAGCAGTTCTTC.

This clonotype was observed many times. The V call is TRBV20-1, the J call TRBJ2-1, with 13 bases that match TRBD2. The germline CDR1 and CDR2 sequences are DFQATT and SNEGSKA (reference sequence). V dropped 5 bases and J dropped 8; count of bases not matched to a gene: 12. The length of the CDR3 is 16 residues. The CDR3 sequence is CSAPRTSGSVYDEQFF. The CDR3 region has the DNA TGCAGTGCTCCCCGGACTAGCGGGAGTGTGTACGATGAGCAGTTCTTC.

This clonotype was counted ten times or more. The rearrangement links TRBV7-2 to TRBJ1-2; 7 nucleotides line up with TRBD1. This CDR3 is 12 amino acids long. The V gene end was trimmed by 5 bases and the J gene end by 7 bases; junction bases not matched to a gene: 4. In germline, CDR1 is SGHTA, CDR2 FQGNSA. CDR3: CASSIQGSGYTF. Written as DNA, the CDR3 is TGTGCCAGCAGCATACAGGGGTCTGGCTACACCTTC.

The chain is built from TRBV27 and TRBJ1-4; D remains ambiguous. Trimming stripped 2 bases from V and 5 bases from J, with 12 bases between. The V gene's germline CDR1 is MNHEY and CDR2 SMNVEV (reference sequence). The length of the CDR3 is 15 residues. The CDR3 coding sequence is TGTGCCAGCAGTTTAAGGGAGGGTCTCAATGAAAAACTGTTTTTT. Encoded protein: CASSLREGLNEKLFF.

Comment on this clonotype: A much larger clone is a single base away; this may be a read error. Written as DNA, the CDR3 is TGCGCCAGCAGCACCCTACTAGCGGGAGAATCGTACGTGCAGTACTTC. Its translation: CASSTLLAGESYVQYF. The V and J genes are TRBV5-1 and TRBJ2-7, with 11 bases identical to TRBD2. Germline CDR1 is SGHRS and CDR2 is YFSETQ. This CDR3 has 16 residues.

This clonotype was observed many times. This rearrangement joins TRBV12-3 or TRBV12-4 to TRBJ1-2, with D possibly matching TRBD1 (5 bases). V gave up 9 bases and J gave up 11 bases, with 16 bases separating them. The CDR3 length is 11 residues. This CDR3 reads CARVEIGDYTF. The CDR3 DNA reads TGTGCCAGAGTCGAGATAGGGGATTACACCTTC.

With respect to this clonotype: It may be a read error: a sequence one base away is much more abundant. This chain joins TRBV12-3 or TRBV12-4 and TRBJ1-2, with D uncertain. The CDR3 runs to 13 residues. CDR3 nucleotides: TGTGACAGCAGTTTCTCTGGCCTTGATGGCTACACCTTC. This encodes CDSSFSGLDGYTF.

This chain connects TRBV6-5 to TRBJ2-3; D is ambiguous. Germline loops: CDR1 MNHEY, CDR2 SVGAGI. The CDR3 runs 13 residues. The V end lost 2 bases, the J end lost 4 bases, and 7 bases lay between the germline ends. The CDR3 DNA reads TGTGCCAGCAGTTACAACAGCGCAGATACGCAGTATTTT. It encodes CASSYNSADTQYF.

Of note for this clonotype: The junction departs from germline at one end; a sequencing error may be responsible. This chain joins TRBV28 and TRBJ2-7; TRBD1 might be the D (6 bases). The CDR3 totals 13 residues. The germline V gene has CDR1 MDHEN and CDR2 SYDVKM. The chain's CDR3 is CASHRALSYAQYF. The CDR3 DNA is TGTGCCTCACACAGGGCTCTCTCCTACGCGCAGTACTTC.

This clonotype was observed many times. The chain links TRBV29-1 to TRBJ2-1; 7 bases fit TRBD1. Germline loops: CDR1 SQVTM, CDR2 ANQGSEA. The CDR3 has 13 amino acids. The ends lost 5 bases at V and 5 bases at J; junction bases unmatched: 6. This chain's CDR3 is CSVKGTADNEQFF. As DNA, the CDR3 is TGCAGCGTTAAAGGGACAGCCGACAATGAGCAGTTCTTC.

On this clonotype itself: A much larger clone differs from this one at a single base, so this may be a read error. The chain joins TRBV7-6 to TRBJ2-5, with D perhaps TRBD2 (5 bases). The CDR3 has 16 residues. V lost 5 bases to trimming and J lost 1 base, with 17 bases between them. Germline V gives CDR1 SGHVS, CDR2 FNYEAQ. The CDR3 region is CASSQGSRSVQETQYF. The CDR3 nucleotides are TGTGCCAGCAGCCAAGGGAGCAGGAGCGTCCAAGAGACCCAGTACTTC.

This clonotype has at least ten counts. The chain uses TRBV6-5 and TRBJ1-1; D remains ambiguous. The CDR3 contains 14 residues. V gave up 4 bases and J gave up 2 bases, with 11 bases separating them. CDR1 and CDR2 from the germline V gene are MNHEY and SVGAGI. The CDR3 DNA follows: TGTGCCAGCAGTTGGAGAGGGTCCAACACTGAAGCTTTCTTT. This gives the protein CASSWRGSNTEAFF.

This clonotype has ten or more counts. The rearrangement uses TRBV5-6 and TRBJ2-7, with D perhaps matching TRBD2 (6 bases). Germline V lookup: CDR1 SGHDT, CDR2 YYEEEE. Between the trimmed V and J ends, which lost 2 bases and 5 bases, there was a span of 14 bases. CDR3 length: 14 residues. In DNA form, the CDR3 reads TGTGCCAGCAGCTTCCCAGGTTCGGGGGACGAGCAGTACTTC. Protein sequence: CASSFPGSGDEQYF.

The gene calls are TRBV15 and TRBJ2-5; TRBD2 matches at 7 bases. The CDR3 is 16 residues long. Germline loops: CDR1 LNHNV, CDR2 YYDKDF (reference sequence). Trimming took 5 bases from V and 1 from J; bases not matched to a gene: 10. The CDR3 DNA sequence: TGTGCCACCAGCGAACTGGGAGGGTGGCTCCAAGAGACCCAGTACTTC. The encoded protein is CATSELGGWLQETQYF.

The chain recombines TRBV29-1 with TRBJ2-1; D call uncertain. From germline, CDR1 is SQVTM and CDR2 ANQGSEA. V was shortened by 1 base and J by 8 bases, with 3 bases between the two germline ends. The CDR3 totals 10 residues. The CDR3 protein is CSVEGHEQFF. The CDR3 DNA is TGCAGCGTTGAAGGGCATGAGCAGTTCTTC.

This clonotype has a count of ten or more. This rearrangement joins TRBV20-1 to TRBJ1-1, with 9 positions matching TRBD1. The germline CDR1 and CDR2 sequences are DFQATT and SNEGSKA (reference sequence). The CDR3 is 16 residues long. Trimming at V came to 1 base and at J to 6 bases, leaving 12 bases not matched to a gene. The CDR3 sequence is CSARGPTGGVGAEAFF. The DNA of the CDR3 is TGCAGTGCTAGAGGTCCAACAGGGGGCGTTGGCGCTGAAGCTTTCTTT.

This clonotype appeared many times. The rearrangement links TRBV12-3 or TRBV12-4 to TRBJ2-3, with TRBD2 identical over 10 bases. The V gene end was trimmed by 8 bases and the J gene end by 1 base; junction bases not matched to a gene: 6. The CDR3 has 15 amino acids. CDR3 DNA: TGTGCCAGCGGACTAGCGGCCGGCGGCACAGATACGCAGTATTTT. This codes for CASGLAAGGTDTQYF.

This clonotype has more than one count but fewer than ten. The J gene is TRBJ2-2, the V gene TRBV6-5; no definite D call. The germline V and J ends were trimmed by 6 bases and 5 bases, with 7 bases remaining between them. Germline values: CDR1 MNHEY, CDR2 SVGAGI. The CDR3 contains 12 residues. CDR3 sequence reads: CASRSVTGELFF. The DNA for the CDR3 is TGTGCCAGCAGAAGCGTGACCGGGGAGCTGTTTTTT.

This clonotype was found many times. The chain joins TRBV5-1 to TRBJ1-5, with D unresolved. V gave up 2 bases and J gave up 5 bases, with 8 bases separating them. The CDR3 has 13 residues. Germline loops: CDR1 SGHRS, CDR2 YFSETQ. Here the CDR3 reads CASSFSGDQPQHF. Written as DNA, the CDR3 is TGCGCCAGCAGCTTCTCTGGGGATCAGCCCCAGCATTTT.

The rearrangement links TRBV30 to TRBJ2-2, with D perhaps TRBD2 (5 bases). The CDR3 spans 13 residues. The V gene's germline CDR1 is GTSNPN and CDR2 SVGIG (reference sequence). The V gene lost 5 bases and the J gene lost 5 bases, with 12 bases spanning the gap. In nucleotides, the CDR3 is TGTGCCTGGGGTACTCTAGCTACCGGGGAGCTGTTTTTT. Its translation is CAWGTLATGELFF.